This T cell receptor (beta chain) was recorded in a study of blood T cell repertoires in COVID-19. The germline gives CDR1 SGHNT, CDR2 YYREEE (reference sequence). CDR3 size: 14 residues. V lost 0 bases to trimming and J lost 4 bases, with 10 bases between them. Method: immunoSEQ multiplex PCR; TCRdb's copy keeps in-frame clones and lacks some. The sample holds about 60,000 clones; 72% are singletons and the top ten take 4.8%. This clone showed up just a few times. The TCR sequence derives from a woman in her seventies with COVID-19, enrolled during active disease. The chain recombines TRBV5-4 with TRBJ1-2; tentatively, D is TRBD1 (6 bases). The sequenced sample was peripheral blood. The DNA for the CDR3 is TGTGCCAGCAGCTTGGCGGGGGGCGCCTATGGCTACACCTTC. This translates into CASSLAGGAYGYTF.